Below are 26 T cell receptor beta chains sequenced from a single sample in a study of Ad26.COV2.S vaccination and SARS-CoV-2 variants. Sample treatment: approximately 18 received Ad26.COV2.S at low or high dose, single or two shots; about five received placebo; per-sample allocation not given. Samples analyzed were those drawn on day 63 after the first vaccine or placebo injection. TCRdb keeps only in-frame clones here, not all; method: immunoSEQ multiplex PCR. The sample shows 400,000 to 450,000 clones, 92% of them seen only once. The material sequenced was peripheral blood, taken in a trial of Ad26.COV2.S vaccine versus placebo. These receptors were obtained from a person aged 18-65 years who received the Ad26.COV2.S COVID-19 vaccine or a placebo.

The sample holds one count of this clone. The chain employs TRBV7-2 and TRBJ2-3; no clear D. The germline gives CDR1 SGHTA, CDR2 FQGNSA. The V end lost 7 bases, the J end lost 2 bases, and 10 bases lay between the germline ends. This CDR3 has 13 amino acids. The CDR3 DNA sequence: TGTGCCAGCATGATAAGAAACACAGATACGCAGTATTTT. Encoded protein: CASMIRNTDTQYF.

The CDR3 loop reads CASSPNSLQIVNTEAFF. The DNA of the CDR3 is TGTGCCAGCAGTCCAAACTCCTTACAGATTGTGAACACTGAAGCTTTCTTT. This sequence joins TRBV28 and TRBJ1-1; unclear D gene. The germline V and J ends were trimmed by 5 bases and 0 bases, with 19 bases remaining between them. The V gene's germline CDR1 is MDHEN and CDR2 SYDVKM. The CDR3 length is 17 residues.

J is TRBJ2-2 and V is TRBV6-5, with D maybe TRBD1 (6 bases). The CDR3 sequence is 15 residues long. V was trimmed by 0 bases and J by 5 bases, leaving 10 bases between them. Germline V gives CDR1 MNHEY, CDR2 SVGAGI. The CDR3 loop is CASSYSGGPTGELFF. Here the CDR3 DNA reads TGTGCCAGCAGTTACTCAGGGGGACCTACCGGGGAGCTGTTTTTT.

This clone was seen once. V is TRBV4-1 and J is TRBJ2-5; D could derive from TRBD1 or TRBD2 (5 bases each). There are 15 residues in the CDR3. Between the trimmed V and J ends, which lost 1 base and 3 bases, there was a span of 12 bases. Germline lookup yields CDR1 MGHRA and CDR2 YSYEKL. The CDR3 protein is CASSQVDLGEETQYF. The DNA for the CDR3 is TGCGCCAGCAGCCAAGTTGACTTGGGGGAAGAGACCCAGTACTTC.

Concerning this clone itself: Its ends do not fully match the called genes, so a read error is possible. V usage is TRBV6-2 or TRBV6-3 and J usage is TRBJ1-1; D is undetermined. The germline CDR1 and CDR2 sequences are MNHEY and SVGEGT. This CDR3 is built from 12 residues. CDR3 sequence reads: CASSYTNSEAFF. CDR3 in DNA: TGTGCCAGCAGTTACACAAACAGTGAAGCTTTCTTT.

This clone was observed a handful of times. This chain joins TRBV5-1 and TRBJ1-1, with D unresolved. This CDR3 has 13 residues. V dropped 1 base and J dropped 1 base, with 5 bases sitting between them. The germline gives CDR1 SGHRS, CDR2 YFSETQ. DNA for the CDR3: TGCGCCAGCAGCTTGCAGGAGAACACTGAAGCTTTCTTT. This codes for CASSLQENTEAFF.

V is TRBV7-2 and J is TRBJ1-3; 10 bases are shared with TRBD1. Germline trimming cut 1 base from V and 2 bases from J; bases unmatched to any gene: 5. CDR1 SGHTA and CDR2 FQGNSA come from the germline V gene. The CDR3 has 17 residues. CDR3 DNA sequence: TGTGCCAGCAGCTTAGTGGGACAGGGGATGGCTGGAAACACCATATATTTT. This translates into CASSLVGQGMAGNTIYF.

This chain joins TRBV9 and TRBJ2-5, with D possibly being TRBD1 (6 bases). The CDR3 spans 15 residues. Germline assignment: CDR1 SGDLS and CDR2 YYNGEE. V was trimmed by 3 bases and J by 2 bases, leaving 14 bases between them. In DNA form, the CDR3 reads TGTGCCAGCAGCGCAAAAACAGGGAATCAAGAGACCCAGTACTTC. It translates to CASSAKTGNQETQYF.

This chain links TRBV7-8 with TRBJ2-3; D perhaps matches TRBD1 (5 bases). V dropped 5 bases and J dropped 0 bases, with 21 bases sitting between them. Looked up from germline, CDR1 is SGHVS and CDR2 is FQNEAQ. The CDR3 spans 18 residues. In DNA, the CDR3 is TGTGCCAGCAGCCCAGATAGACAGTTCACCCTTAGCACAGATACGCAGTATTTT. It encodes CASSPDRQFTLSTDTQYF.

This clone was seen once. V and J are TRBV12-5 and TRBJ2-2; perhaps TRBD2 as D (7 bases). V gave up 3 bases and J gave up 5 bases, with 16 bases separating them. This CDR3 spans 16 amino acids. Germline V gene lookup returns CDR1 LGHNT and CDR2 FRNRAP. The CDR3 bases are TGTGCTAGTGGTTTTAATGTTGGGGGGGCGACCGGGGAGCTGTTTTTT. Amino acids: CASGFNVGGATGELFF. The whole variable domain, remainder taken from reference TRBV12-5 and TRBJ2-2, is DARVTQTPRHKVTEMGQEVTMRCQPILGHNTVFWYRQTMMQGLELLAYFRNRAPLDDSGMPKDRFSAEMPDATLATLKIQPSEPRDSAVYFCASGFNVGGATGELFFGEGSRLTVL.

V usage is TRBV5-1 and J usage is TRBJ2-2, with D perhaps matching TRBD2 (6 bases). Germline-derived CDR1 and CDR2 are SGHRS and YFSETQ. V lost 4 bases and J 2 bases, leaving 12 bases between the germline ends. The CDR3 runs to 15 residues. The CDR3 bases are TGCGCCAGCAGCCTAAGGGACTCTAACACCGGGGAGCTGTTTTTT. This translates into CASSLRDSNTGELFF.

The rearrangement uses TRBV18 and TRBJ2-3; 8 positions agree with TRBD2. The CDR3 loop spans 15 amino acids. The germline gives CDR1 KGHSH, CDR2 LQKENI. V lost 3 bases to trimming and J lost 1 base; unmatched junction nucleotides: 3. The CDR3 DNA follows: TGTGCCAGCTCACCGGTCGGGGGGGGCACAGATACGCAGTATTTT. Amino acids: CASSPVGGGTDTQYF.

The chain combines TRBV4-3 with TRBJ1-4; D not certain. CDR1 LGHNA and CDR2 YSLEER come from the germline V gene. This CDR3 comprises 15 residues. Between the trimmed V and J ends, which lost 1 base and 6 bases, there was a span of 12 bases. The CDR3 DNA reads as TGCGCCAGCAGCCAAGCGTTACGGGAGGATGAAAAACTGTTTTTT. It codes for CASSQALREDEKLFF.

This chain joins TRBV7-9 and TRBJ1-4; D gene uncertain. CDR1 and CDR2 from the germline V gene are SEHNR and FQNEAQ (reference sequence). The CDR3 loop spans 14 amino acids. The V end lost 0 bases, the J end lost 0 bases, and 2 bases lay between the germline ends. This CDR3 is CASSLATTNEKLFF. The CDR3 coding sequence is TGTGCCAGCAGCTTAGCGACAACTAATGAAAAACTGTTTTTT.

The chain couples TRBV5-1 to TRBJ2-5; TRBD2 might be the D (5 bases). The V gene lost 6 bases and the J gene lost 3 bases, with 15 bases spanning the gap. The CDR3 length is 14 residues. Germline values: CDR1 SGHRS, CDR2 YFSETQ. CDR3: CASTPGGREETQYF. CDR3 nucleotide sequence: TGCGCCAGCACCCCGGGTGGGAGAGAAGAGACCCAGTACTTC.

V usage is TRBV10-1 and J usage is TRBJ2-7, with D perhaps TRBD1 or TRBD2 (6 bases each). V was trimmed by 0 bases and J by 3 bases, leaving 15 bases between them. This CDR3 is 16 amino acids long. Germline V gives CDR1 WNHNN, CDR2 SYGVQD (reference sequence). The CDR3 reads CASSESLSGEDYEQYF. DNA of the CDR3: TGCGCCAGCAGTGAGTCTCTCTCAGGGGAGGACTACGAGCAGTACTTC.

The chain uses TRBV4-3 and TRBJ1-2; D ambiguous. This CDR3 has 13 amino acids. The V end was cut by 0 bases, the J end by 5 bases, with 7 bases between. The germline CDR1 and CDR2 sequences are LGHNA and YSLEER. CDR3 region: CASSQDREYGYTF. The CDR3 region has the DNA TGCGCCAGCAGCCAAGATCGGGAGTATGGCTACACCTTC.

The rearrangement joins TRBV27 to TRBJ1-4; D remains unclear. The germline V gene has CDR1 MNHEY and CDR2 SMNVEV (reference sequence). V gave up 6 bases and J gave up 4 bases, with 9 bases separating them. The CDR3 is 13 amino acids. CDR3 sequence (DNA): TGTGCCAGCAGAGACGAGGTTAATGAAAAACTGTTTTTT. Its protein is CASRDEVNEKLFF.

This chain links TRBV5-6 with TRBJ1-4; 8 bases agree with TRBD1. From germline, CDR1 is SGHDT and CDR2 YYEEEE. The CDR3 runs to 17 residues. Trimming cost V 4 bases and J 0 bases; bases outside gene matches: 8. CDR3 nucleotide sequence: TGTGCCAGCAGCCACCGGGACAGGAGAGCAACTAATGAAAAACTGTTTTTT. Its translation is CASSHRDRRATNEKLFF. Variable domain in full (rest from reference TRBV5-6 and TRBJ1-4): DAGVTQSPTHLIKTRGQQVTLRCSPKSGHDTVSWYQQALGQGPQFIFQYYEEEERQRGNFPDRFSGHQFPNYSSELNVNALLLGDSALYLCASSHRDRRATNEKLFFGSGTQLSVL.

The chain carries TRBV29-1 and TRBJ2-1, with 14 positions matching TRBD2. This CDR3 has 16 residues. Looked up from germline, CDR1 is SQVTM and CDR2 is ANQGSEA. Germline trimming cut 1 base from V and 10 bases from J; bases unmatched to any gene: 9. CDR3 nucleotides: TGCAGCGTTGAAGGTGGACTAGCGGGGGGTCTTCGGGAGCAGTTCTTC. This codes for CSVEGGLAGGLREQFF.

The J gene is TRBJ2-7, the V gene TRBV6-5; TRBD1 agrees at 8 bases. From germline, CDR1 is MNHEY and CDR2 SVGAGI. V shed 6 bases, J shed 2 bases, and the junction held 6 bases outside the gene matches. The CDR3 is 14 amino acids. The CDR3 is CASRTDREAYEQYF. CDR3 in DNA: TGTGCCAGCAGGACGGACAGGGAGGCCTACGAGCAGTACTTC.

In this sample, this clone turned up once. V and J are TRBV4-3 and TRBJ1-2; TRBD1 might be the D (5 bases). Germline lookup yields CDR1 LGHNA and CDR2 YSLEER. The CDR3 has 14 amino acids. The germline V and J ends were trimmed by 2 bases and 3 bases, with 10 bases remaining between them. The CDR3, as DNA: TGCGCCAGCAGCCAATCGGGAGGGGACTATGGCTACACCTTC. This gives the protein CASSQSGGDYGYTF.

The rearrangement joins TRBV7-9 to TRBJ1-1; D unresolved. Between the trimmed V and J ends, which lost 5 bases and 0 bases, there was a span of 10 bases. The CDR3 consists of 14 residues. Per germline, CDR1 SEHNR and CDR2 FQNEAQ (reference sequence). CDR3 nucleotide sequence: TGTGCCAGCAGCCCCTCGTTGATGAACACTGAAGCTTTCTTT. Translation: CASSPSLMNTEAFF.

This clone was picked up one time. V is TRBV27 and J is TRBJ2-1, with 9 bases lining up with TRBD2. The CDR3 is 17 amino acids. Germline CDR1 and CDR2: MNHEY and SMNVEV (reference sequence). V trimming: 2 bases; J trimming: 8 bases; junction bases outside the gene matches: 13. For the CDR3, the DNA is TGTGCCAGCAGTTTAGCGGGGGGGCCGTCGATTAGCTATGAGCAGTTCTTC. Its translation is CASSLAGGPSISYEQFF.

This sequence joins TRBV27 and TRBJ1-1; D possibly corresponds to TRBD1 (5 bases). Trimming cost V 3 bases and J 5 bases, with 13 bases left between them. Germline CDR1 and CDR2: MNHEY and SMNVEV (reference sequence). This CDR3 has 14 amino acids. CDR3 region: CASSFGATETEAFF. CDR3 coding DNA: TGTGCCAGCAGTTTTGGGGCCACAGAGACTGAAGCTTTCTTT.

The chain recombines TRBV4-3 with TRBJ1-1, with D maybe TRBD1 (5 bases). Looked up from germline, CDR1 is LGHNA and CDR2 is YSLEER. There are 17 residues in the CDR3. Trimming removed 0 bases at V and 0 bases at J, with 14 bases between. CDR3: CASSQDPSGGMNTEAFF. The CDR3 region has the DNA TGCGCCAGCAGCCAAGATCCCAGCGGGGGGATGAACACTGAAGCTTTCTTT.